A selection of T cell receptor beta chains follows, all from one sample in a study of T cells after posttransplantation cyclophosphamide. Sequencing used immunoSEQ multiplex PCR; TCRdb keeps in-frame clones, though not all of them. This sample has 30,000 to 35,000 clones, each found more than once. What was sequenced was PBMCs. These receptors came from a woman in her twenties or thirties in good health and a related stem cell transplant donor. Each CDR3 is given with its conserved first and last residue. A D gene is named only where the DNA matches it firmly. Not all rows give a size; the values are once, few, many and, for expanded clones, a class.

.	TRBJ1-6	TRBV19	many	CASRRGGYNSPLHF	TGTGCCAGTAGACGGGGTGGCTATAATTCACCCCTCCACTTT
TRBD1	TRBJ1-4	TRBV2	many	CASSGQGRQNEKLFF	TGTGCCAGCAGCGGACAGGGGCGGCAGAATGAAAAACTGTTTTTT
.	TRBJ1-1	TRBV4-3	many	CASSRGQYNTEAFF	TGCGCCAGCAGCCGAGGACAGTATAACACTGAAGCTTTCTTT
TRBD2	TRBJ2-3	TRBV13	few	CASSLIPKLAGHSTDTQYF	TGTGCCAGCAGCTTGATCCCAAAACTAGCGGGGCACAGCACAGATACGCAGTATTTT
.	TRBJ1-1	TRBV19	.	CASSILGGADTEAFF	TGTGCCAGTAGTATACTGGGGGGTGCGGACACTGAAGCTTTCTTT
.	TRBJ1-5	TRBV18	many	CASSRADRNQPQHF	TGTGCCAGCTCCAGGGCAGATAGAAATCAGCCCCAGCATTTT
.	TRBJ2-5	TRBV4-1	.	CASSLSRSRETQYF	TGCGCCAGCAGCCTTTCTAGGAGCAGAGAGACCCAGTACTTC
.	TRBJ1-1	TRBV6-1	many	CASMSPGRGQAFF	TGTGCCAGCATGAGCCCGGGGCGGGGGCAAGCTTTCTTT
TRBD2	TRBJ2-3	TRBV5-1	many	CASSFSGSGGVTDTQYF	TGCGCCAGCAGCTTTTCGGGTAGCGGGGGCGTCACAGATACGCAGTATTTT
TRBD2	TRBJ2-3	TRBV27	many	CASSLWGLAGVDTQYF	TGTGCCAGCAGTTTATGGGGACTAGCGGGGGTAGATACGCAGTATTTT
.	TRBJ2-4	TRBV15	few	CATSRDRYLAKNIQYF	TGTGCCACCAGCAGAGACAGGTATCTAGCCAAAAACATTCAGTACTTC
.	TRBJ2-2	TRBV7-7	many	CASSPNRVTGELFF	TGTGCCAGCAGCCCAAACAGGGTCACCGGGGAGCTGTTTTTT
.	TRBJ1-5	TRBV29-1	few	CSVGPTGDSNQPQHF	TGCAGCGTTGGCCCGACAGGAGATAGCAATCAGCCCCAGCATTTT
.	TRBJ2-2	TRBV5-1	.	CASTPGLRGSGELFF	TGCGCCAGCACCCCGGGACTAAGGGGGAGCGGGGAGCTGTTTTTT
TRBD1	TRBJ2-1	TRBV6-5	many	CASSYRGQGWYEQFF	TGTGCCAGCAGTTACAGGGGACAGGGATGGTATGAGCAGTTCTTC
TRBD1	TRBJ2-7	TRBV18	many	CASSPLRTWGQGTYEQYF	TGTGCCAGCTCACCACTCCGGACTTGGGGACAGGGAACCTACGAGCAGTACTTC
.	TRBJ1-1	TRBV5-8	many	CASSRTGIRGEAFF	TGTGCCAGCAGCAGAACAGGGATCAGGGGTGAAGCTTTCTTT
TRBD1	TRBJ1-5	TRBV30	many	CAWSVKGALWVNQPQHF	TGTGCCTGGAGTGTAAAGGGGGCCCTTTGGGTAAATCAGCCCCAGCATTTT
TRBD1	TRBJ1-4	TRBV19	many	CASSIRRGRLGEKLFF	TGTGCCAGTAGTATACGCAGGGGGCGCTTGGGTGAAAAACTGTTTTTT
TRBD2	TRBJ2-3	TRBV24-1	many	CATSVPSGGADTQYF	TGTGCCACCAGTGTGCCTAGCGGGGGGGCAGATACGCAGTATTTT
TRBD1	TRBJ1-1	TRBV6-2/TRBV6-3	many	CASTEGTAYLMNTEAFF	TGTGCCAGCACGGAGGGGACAGCCTACCTTATGAACACTGAAGCTTTCTTT
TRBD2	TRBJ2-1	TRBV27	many	CASSFELAGNEQFF	TGTGCCAGCAGTTTTGAGCTAGCGGGGAATGAGCAGTTCTTC
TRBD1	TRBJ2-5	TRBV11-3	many	CASSYDRGRRQETQYF	TGTGCCAGCAGCTATGACAGGGGGCGCCGCCAAGAGACCCAGTACTTC
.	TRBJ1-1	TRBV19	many	CASSAGTEAFF	TGTGCCAGTAGCGCCGGCACTGAAGCTTTCTTT
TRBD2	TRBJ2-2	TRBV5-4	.	CASSLGLAGGPVTGELFF	TGTGCCAGCAGCTTGGGACTAGCGGGGGGGCCGGTCACCGGGGAGCTGTTTTTT
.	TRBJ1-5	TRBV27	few	CASSLSFRRGASNQPQHF	TGTGCCAGCAGTTTGAGCTTTCGACGGGGGGCTTCGAATCAGCCCCAGCATTTT